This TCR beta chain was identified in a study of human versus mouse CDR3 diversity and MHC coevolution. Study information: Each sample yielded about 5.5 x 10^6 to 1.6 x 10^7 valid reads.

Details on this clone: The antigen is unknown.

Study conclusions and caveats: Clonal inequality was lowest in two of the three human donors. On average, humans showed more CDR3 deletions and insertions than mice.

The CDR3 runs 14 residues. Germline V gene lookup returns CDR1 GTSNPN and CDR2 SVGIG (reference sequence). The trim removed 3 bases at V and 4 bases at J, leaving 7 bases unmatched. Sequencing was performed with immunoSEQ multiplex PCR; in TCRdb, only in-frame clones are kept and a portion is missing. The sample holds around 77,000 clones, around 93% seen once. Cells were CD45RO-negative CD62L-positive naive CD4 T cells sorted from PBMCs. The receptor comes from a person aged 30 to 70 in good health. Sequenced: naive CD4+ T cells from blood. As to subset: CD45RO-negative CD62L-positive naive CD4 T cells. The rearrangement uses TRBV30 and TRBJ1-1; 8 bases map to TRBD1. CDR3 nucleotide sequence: TGTGCCTGGAGGAGACAGGGGCTAGCCACTGAAGCTTTCTTT. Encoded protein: CAWRRQGLATEAFF.